This T cell receptor (beta chain) originates from a study of T cells in Graves' hyperthyroidism and ophthalmopathy. Amplified TCR beta CDR3 regions derived from RNA transcripts. Researchers ran a first-round RT-PCR on the TCR CDR3 using the HTBI primer set. MiXCR, applied by TCRdb to the multiplex PCR reads, yields one record per CDR3 protein. The sample holds around 610,000 distinct CDR3 sequences, under 15% seen once. Whole-study results and caveats: The blood repertoire included most of the expanded thyroid clonotypes above 0.001. Ophthalmopathy was distinguished from stable hyperthyroidism by 13 V-J signatures.

Trimming took 5 bases from V and 6 from J, leaving 23 bases between them. Germline V gives CDR1 SGHNT, CDR2 YENEEA. This CDR3 comprises 17 residues. Ten or more counts support this clonotype. The target antigen is unknown. This chain uses TRBV11-3 with TRBJ2-1, with D perhaps assigned TRBD1 or TRBD2 (6 bases each). The sample comprised blood. This sequence originates from a woman aged 35 to 49 with Graves' ophthalmopathy. The CDR3 bases are TGTGCCAGCAGCAACCGGGGGCGCGGGATCTGGGGCAATGAGCAGTTCTTC. The encoded protein is CASSNRGRGIWGNEQFF.